This T cell receptor beta chain was captured by sequencing in a study of response to subunit inactivated influenza vaccine. Study-wide results and caveats: There was a suggestion from the authors that each seasonal influenza vaccination recruits few new T cells.

MiXCR, run by TCRdb on the RT-PCR reads, gives a single entry per CDR3 protein. In the table there are roughly 630,000 distinct CDR3 sequences, 13% to 15% of which are singletons. There are a few counts of this clonotype. The antigen is not known. The length of the CDR3 is 14 residues. The ends lost 6 bases at V and 7 bases at J; junction bases unmatched: 11. The chain couples TRBV12-3 or TRBV12-4 to TRBJ2-7; TRBD1 matches 8 bases. This clonotype originated in a man aged 50-60 years who received an inactivated influenza vaccine. The sequenced sample was PBMCs from blood, obtained roughly 2 weeks before vaccination. The chain's CDR3 is CASSPGQVRFEQYF. In nucleotides, the CDR3 is TGTGCCAGCAGCCCGGGACAGGTCAGATTTGAGCAGTACTTC.